These 24 T cell receptor beta chains were all obtained from the same sample, sequenced in a study of blood T cell repertoires in COVID-19. Profiling relied on immunoSEQ multiplex PCR, and the TCRdb table lists in-frame clones only, not all of them. The table records about 230,000 clones, approximately 81% of them present only once. Sequencing was performed on peripheral blood. The source of these receptors is a man aged 40-49 years with acute or convalescent COVID-19.

V is TRBV14 and J is TRBJ1-1; TRBD1 matches at 12 bases. This CDR3 spans 20 amino acids. V lost 0 bases and J lost 4; bases outside the gene matches: 15. Per the germline V gene, CDR1 is SGHDN and CDR2 is FVKESK. The CDR3 sequence is CASSQEWRWDRGRVGTEAFF. The CDR3 nucleotides are TGTGCCAGCAGCCAAGAATGGCGCTGGGACAGGGGGCGGGTTGGCACTGAAGCTTTCTTT.

This sequence joins TRBV9 and TRBJ1-3; a weak D match, TRBD1 (6 bases). The germline gives CDR1 SGDLS, CDR2 YYNGEE. The CDR3 spans 15 residues. V was cut by 2 bases and J by 4 bases, with 13 bases left in between. This chain's CDR3 is CASSVQGLSGNTIYF. The CDR3 DNA is TGTGCCAGCAGCGTCCAGGGGCTTAGCGGAAACACCATATATTTT.

This rearrangement joins TRBV19 to TRBJ2-1; D is perhaps TRBD2 (5 bases). Trimming removed 5 bases from V and 3 bases from J, with 8 bases in between. Germline CDR1 is LNHDA and CDR2 is SQIVND (reference sequence). The length of the CDR3 is 13 residues. CDR3 residues: CASSVGIYNEQFF. The CDR3, as DNA: TGTGCCAGTAGTGTCGGGATCTACAATGAGCAGTTCTTC.

The V gene is TRBV1, the J gene TRBJ1-5; TRBD1, the table's D call, was not compared with the DNA. TRBV1 is an annotated pseudogene. This CDR3 region has 18 residues. The DNA of the CDR3 is TGCACCAGCAGCCAGGTCTACAGGGGGCAGTGGGGCAATCAGCCCCAGCATTTT. The encoded protein is CTSSQVYRGQWGNQPQHF.

The chain couples TRBV5-1 to TRBJ2-1; 11 nucleotides line up with TRBD2. The CDR3 is made up of 15 amino acids. The germline CDR1 and CDR2 sequences are SGHRS and YFSETQ. V was clipped by 0 bases and J by 4 bases; unmatched bases: 0. CDR3 sequence: CASSLGTSGYNEQFF. CDR3 in DNA: TGCGCCAGCAGCTTGGGGACTAGCGGGTACAATGAGCAGTTCTTC.

The chain links TRBV9 to TRBJ1-6; no reliable D call. CDR1 and CDR2 (germline): SGDLS, YYNGEE. The CDR3 totals 15 residues. Deletions cut 2 bases from V and 7 bases from J, with 13 bases between. CDR3 coding DNA: TGTGCCAGCAGCGTCGAGAGCAATCGCAATTCACCCCTCCACTTT. Its protein is CASSVESNRNSPLHF.

The J gene is TRBJ1-6, the V gene TRBV2; a weak D match, TRBD1 (5 bases). From germline, CDR1 is SNHLY and CDR2 FYNNEI. The germline V and J ends were trimmed by 7 bases and 6 bases, with 16 bases remaining between them. The CDR3 extends over 15 amino acids. CDR3 sequence (DNA): TGTGCCAGCACCGAGGACATGGTCCCTAATTCACCCCTCCACTTT. Amino acids: CASTEDMVPNSPLHF.

The chain uses TRBV7-3 and TRBJ1-1, with D possibly matching TRBD1 (6 bases). Germline loops: CDR1 SGHTA, CDR2 FQGTGA. CDR3 length equals 13 residues. Trimming removed 5 bases from V and 5 bases from J, with 12 bases in between. CDR3 amino acids: CASSLSGTTEAFF. In nucleotides, the CDR3 is TGTGCCAGCAGCCTATCGGGGACAACTGAAGCTTTCTTT. The whole variable domain, remainder taken from reference TRBV7-3 and TRBJ1-1, is GAGVSQTPSNKVTEKGKYVELRCDPISGHTALYWYRQSLGQGPEFLIYFQGTGAADDSGLPNDRFFAVRPEGSVSTLKIQRTERGDSAVYLCASSLSGTTEAFFGQGTRLTVV.

The J gene is TRBJ2-7, the V gene TRBV4-3, with D maybe TRBD1 (5 bases). Germline V CDR1 and CDR2: LGHNA, YSLEER. Trimming took 0 bases from V and 2 from J, leaving 11 bases between them. CDR3 length equals 15 residues. CDR3 residues: CASSQDSTAAYEQYF. For the CDR3, the DNA is TGCGCCAGCAGCCAAGATTCGACAGCAGCCTACGAGCAGTACTTC.

The chain couples TRBV19 to TRBJ2-3; weak D call: TRBD2 (7 bases). Germline assignment: CDR1 LNHDA and CDR2 SQIVND (reference sequence). The V end lost 6 bases, the J end lost 1 base, and 17 bases lay between the germline ends. This CDR3 region has 16 residues. The CDR3 nucleotides read TGTGCCAGTAGAGATCCCGGGCGGGGGCGCACAGATACGCAGTATTTT. This sequence encodes CASRDPGRGRTDTQYF. The complete variable domain, with remaining parts taken from reference TRBV19 and TRBJ2-3, reads DGGITQSPKYLFRKEGQNVTLSCEQNLNHDAMYWYRQDPGQGLRLIYYSQIVNDFQKGDIAEGYSVSREKKESFPLTVTSAQKNPTAFYLCASRDPGRGRTDTQYFGPGTRLTVL.

The J gene is TRBJ2-5, the V gene TRBV4-2, with D maybe TRBD1 (5 bases). V was shortened by 3 bases and J by 5 bases, with 16 bases between the two germline ends. The CDR3 totals 15 residues. From germline, CDR1 is LGHNA and CDR2 YNFKEQ. CDR3 in DNA: TGTGCCAGCAGCCAGTATTGGCAGGGCAGGGAGACCCAGTACTTC. This sequence encodes CASSQYWQGRETQYF.

The chain combines TRBV13 with TRBJ1-2; D is possibly TRBD1 (6 bases). The V and J ends lost 2 bases and 8 bases respectively, with 18 bases between them. The CDR3 is 15 amino acids. In germline, CDR1 is PRHDT, CDR2 FYEKMQ (reference sequence). This CDR3 reads CASSLSRGQGGGYTF. In DNA, the CDR3 is TGTGCCAGCAGCTTATCGCGGGGGCAGGGAGGCGGCTACACCTTC.

This chain joins TRBV6-5 and TRBJ1-1, with D possibly matching TRBD1 (5 bases). Germline V gene sequence: CDR1 MNHEY, CDR2 SVGAGI. This CDR3 region has 13 residues. V dropped 6 bases and J dropped 7 bases, with 15 bases sitting between them. The CDR3 loop reads CASRNSGMGEAFF. In DNA, the CDR3 is TGTGCCAGCAGGAACTCAGGGATGGGTGAAGCTTTCTTT.

The chain combines TRBV2 with TRBJ2-7; D is possibly TRBD2 (6 bases). V was cut by 4 bases and J by 9 bases, with 13 bases left in between. This CDR3 is built from 12 residues. Germline CDR1 reads SNHLY; CDR2 reads FYNNEI. CDR3 sequence: CASSVGQGGQYF. The CDR3 nucleotides are TGTGCCAGCAGTGTAGGGCAGGGAGGGCAGTACTTC.

The chain recombines TRBV6-5 with TRBJ2-7, with a tentative D call TRBD1 (5 bases). Germline V lookup: CDR1 MNHEY, CDR2 SVGAGI. The V and J ends lost 5 bases and 0 bases respectively, with 8 bases between them. This CDR3 comprises 13 residues. DNA for the CDR3: TGTGCCAGCAGTAGGGGCAGCTCCTACGAGCAGTACTTC. Translated, it gives CASSRGSSYEQYF.

The chain joins TRBV2 to TRBJ1-1; 7 bases line up with TRBD1. The CDR3 is 17 amino acids. V was clipped by 3 bases and J by 4 bases; unmatched bases: 14. CDR1 is SNHLY and CDR2 is FYNNEI in the germline V gene. CDR3 coding DNA: TGTGCCAGCAGTGATGGTGGATACAGGGGAGGAGGCACTGAAGCTTTCTTT. Translated, it gives CASSDGGYRGGGTEAFF.

This clone was seen once. J is TRBJ1-2 and V is TRBV15, with TRBD1 identical over 8 bases. V shed 3 bases, J shed 7 bases, and the junction held 4 bases outside the gene matches. Germline loops: CDR1 LNHNV, CDR2 YYDKDF (reference sequence). The CDR3 is 13 amino acids. CDR3 loop: CATSRVDRGGYTF. In DNA, the CDR3 is TGTGCCACCAGCAGGGTCGACAGGGGTGGCTACACCTTC.

The V call is TRBV28, the J call TRBJ1-6; the D gene is possibly TRBD1 (5 bases). The germline CDR1 and CDR2 sequences are MDHEN and SYDVKM. This CDR3 region has 15 residues. V lost 2 bases to trimming and J lost 8 bases, with 13 bases between them. CDR3 in DNA: TGTGCCAGCAGTTTACAAACAGGAGCTCATTCACCCCTCCACTTT. As protein: CASSLQTGAHSPLHF.

This chain connects TRBV11-2 to TRBJ2-1, with 10 nucleotides matching TRBD1. This CDR3 is built from 17 residues. Per germline, CDR1 SGHAT and CDR2 FQNNGV. J gave up 5 bases and V 4 bases, and 11 bases lay outside the gene matches. The CDR3 DNA reads as TGTGCCAGCAGCTCAAGACAGGGGGCCCTTTTAGACAATGAGCAGTTCTTC. Protein: CASSSRQGALLDNEQFF.

This clone was observed a few times. This CDR3 is also generated by other DNA sequences in the sample. The chain links TRBV5-1 to TRBJ1-1; 9 bases align to TRBD1. Trimming removed 3 bases from V and 5 bases from J; junction bases left unmatched: 5. This CDR3 has 14 residues. Germline lookup yields CDR1 SGHRS and CDR2 YFSETQ. CDR3 in DNA: TGCGCCAGCAGCTCTACAGGGGGCCGGACTGAAGCTTTCTTT. Protein: CASSSTGGRTEAFF.

The J gene is TRBJ2-3, the V gene TRBV6-5; TRBD2 matches at 10 bases. The J segment lost 6 bases and the V segment lost 7 bases, leaving 7 bases of the junction unmatched. This CDR3 is 14 amino acids long. Germline CDR1 reads MNHEY; CDR2 reads SVGAGI. The CDR3 loop reads CASTISGGSDTQYF. DNA for the CDR3: TGTGCCAGCACCATTAGCGGGGGGTCCGATACGCAGTATTTT.

CDR3 sequence: CASSEWGRTNEKLFF. The CDR3 nucleotides are TGTGCCAGCAGTGAATGGGGCAGAACTAATGAAAAACTGTTTTTT. The V call is TRBV25-1, the J call TRBJ1-4; D is perhaps TRBD1 (5 bases). There are 15 residues in the CDR3. V was trimmed by 1 base and J by 1 base, leaving 7 bases between them. CDR1 is MGHDK, CDR2 SYGVNS, per germline.

This rearrangement joins TRBV19 to TRBJ1-5, with D perhaps TRBD1 (5 bases). CDR3 length equals 18 residues. The V and J ends lost 0 bases and 0 bases respectively, with 15 bases between them. Per the germline V gene, CDR1 is LNHDA and CDR2 is SQIVND (reference sequence). The CDR3 DNA reads TGTGCCAGTAGTATAGACGACAGCGCACTTGATAGCAATCAGCCCCAGCATTTT. Protein: CASSIDDSALDSNQPQHF.

The gene calls are TRBV7-9 and TRBJ2-1; tentatively, D is TRBD2 (5 bases). The ends were cut back, 1 base at V and 7 bases at J, with 8 bases in the middle. CDR1 and CDR2 (germline): SEHNR, FQNEAQ (reference sequence). CDR3 length: 13 residues. CDR3 amino acids: CASSLGSGNEQFF. The CDR3 region has the DNA TGTGCCAGCAGCTTAGGGTCGGGGAATGAGCAGTTCTTC.